The clone carrying this T cell receptor (beta chain) was detected ten times or more. Germline CDR1 reads SGHTA; CDR2 reads FQGTGA. The V and J ends lost 3 bases and 4 bases, in that order; junction bases with no gene match: 2. The CDR3 has 15 amino acids. Template material for amplifying TCR beta CDR3 regions consisted of RNA transcripts. The HTBI set primed first-round TCR CDR3 RT-PCR. TCRdb itself ran the multiplex PCR reads through MiXCR, one entry per CDR3 protein. The top ten hold approximately 28% of the sample, which has roughly 180,000 distinct CDR3 sequences, 15% to 20% seen once. The data were taken from a study of T cells in Graves' hyperthyroidism and ophthalmopathy.

The chain joins TRBV7-3 to TRBJ2-6; 8 bases map to TRBD1. Sequenced material: blood. The source of this sequence is a woman between 45 and 60 years old with Graves' hyperthyroidism. CDR3 coding DNA: TGTGCCAGCAGCTTCACAGGGGGGGGGGCCAACGTCCTGACTTTC. Amino acid sequence: CASSFTGGGANVLTF.